The table lists the clone carrying this T cell receptor (beta chain) with a few counts. Its specificity is unknown. Trimming removed 0 bases at V and 0 bases at J, with 18 bases between. CDR1 and CDR2 (germline): MNHEY, SVGAGI. The CDR3 runs 19 residues. Unique molecular identifiers featured in how the TCRbeta library was prepared. TCRdb reprocessed the PCR reads with MiXCR, giving one entry per CDR3 protein. The table shows roughly 400,000 distinct CDR3 sequences, with 43% occurring only once. This sample is part of a study of T-cell reconstitution after alpha-beta-depleted transplantation in children. The study, taken as a whole, reports: It was reported that alpha-beta T cells came from several hundred expanded graft clones (about two months after transplant). T-cell counts and diversity at one year following transplant were attributed mainly to newly produced T cells.

The origin of this receptor is a girl aged 2 to 9 with aplastic anemia, due to receive a stem cell transplant. The sample here was PBMCs, taken before TCRalphabeta/CD19-depleted stem cell transplant. The V and J genes are TRBV6-5 and TRBJ2-1; D is unclear. The CDR3 protein is CASSYSKDLWRSSYNEQFF. CDR3 sequence (DNA): TGTGCCAGCAGTTACTCGAAAGACCTGTGGCGGAGCTCCTACAATGAGCAGTTCTTC.